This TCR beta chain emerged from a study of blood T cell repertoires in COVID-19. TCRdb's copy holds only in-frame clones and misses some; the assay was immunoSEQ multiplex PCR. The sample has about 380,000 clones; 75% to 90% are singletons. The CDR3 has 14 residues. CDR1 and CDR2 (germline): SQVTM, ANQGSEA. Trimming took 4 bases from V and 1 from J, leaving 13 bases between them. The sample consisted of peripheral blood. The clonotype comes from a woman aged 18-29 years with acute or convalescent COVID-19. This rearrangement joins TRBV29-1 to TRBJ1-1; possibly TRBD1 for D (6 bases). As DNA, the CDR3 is TGCAGCGTTGGGTTAGGGGGACAGAACACTGAAGCTTTCTTT. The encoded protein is CSVGLGGQNTEAFF.